This entry concerns a single TCR beta chain. Between the trimmed V and J ends, which lost 8 bases and 2 bases, there was a span of 9 bases. The CDR3 runs to 12 residues. In germline, CDR1 is SGHTA, CDR2 FQGTGA. The sample comes from a study of T-cell memory formation after mild COVID-19. Each CDR3 protein is one row after TCRdb ran MiXCR on the 5' RACE reads. Of under 300,000 distinct CDR3 sequences in the sample, roughly 8.2% were seen once. The source of this sequence is a man between 18 and 35 years old who had mild COVID-19 (a few samples of this study predate the infection). Cell type and time point are not known. The gene calls are TRBV7-3 and TRBJ1-2; D gene uncertain. The sample comprised PBMCs or a T cell subset sorted from them (not recorded which). Written as DNA, the CDR3 is TGTGCCAGCTTCGCAGAGAACTATGGCTACACCTTC. Translating it yields CASFAENYGYTF.